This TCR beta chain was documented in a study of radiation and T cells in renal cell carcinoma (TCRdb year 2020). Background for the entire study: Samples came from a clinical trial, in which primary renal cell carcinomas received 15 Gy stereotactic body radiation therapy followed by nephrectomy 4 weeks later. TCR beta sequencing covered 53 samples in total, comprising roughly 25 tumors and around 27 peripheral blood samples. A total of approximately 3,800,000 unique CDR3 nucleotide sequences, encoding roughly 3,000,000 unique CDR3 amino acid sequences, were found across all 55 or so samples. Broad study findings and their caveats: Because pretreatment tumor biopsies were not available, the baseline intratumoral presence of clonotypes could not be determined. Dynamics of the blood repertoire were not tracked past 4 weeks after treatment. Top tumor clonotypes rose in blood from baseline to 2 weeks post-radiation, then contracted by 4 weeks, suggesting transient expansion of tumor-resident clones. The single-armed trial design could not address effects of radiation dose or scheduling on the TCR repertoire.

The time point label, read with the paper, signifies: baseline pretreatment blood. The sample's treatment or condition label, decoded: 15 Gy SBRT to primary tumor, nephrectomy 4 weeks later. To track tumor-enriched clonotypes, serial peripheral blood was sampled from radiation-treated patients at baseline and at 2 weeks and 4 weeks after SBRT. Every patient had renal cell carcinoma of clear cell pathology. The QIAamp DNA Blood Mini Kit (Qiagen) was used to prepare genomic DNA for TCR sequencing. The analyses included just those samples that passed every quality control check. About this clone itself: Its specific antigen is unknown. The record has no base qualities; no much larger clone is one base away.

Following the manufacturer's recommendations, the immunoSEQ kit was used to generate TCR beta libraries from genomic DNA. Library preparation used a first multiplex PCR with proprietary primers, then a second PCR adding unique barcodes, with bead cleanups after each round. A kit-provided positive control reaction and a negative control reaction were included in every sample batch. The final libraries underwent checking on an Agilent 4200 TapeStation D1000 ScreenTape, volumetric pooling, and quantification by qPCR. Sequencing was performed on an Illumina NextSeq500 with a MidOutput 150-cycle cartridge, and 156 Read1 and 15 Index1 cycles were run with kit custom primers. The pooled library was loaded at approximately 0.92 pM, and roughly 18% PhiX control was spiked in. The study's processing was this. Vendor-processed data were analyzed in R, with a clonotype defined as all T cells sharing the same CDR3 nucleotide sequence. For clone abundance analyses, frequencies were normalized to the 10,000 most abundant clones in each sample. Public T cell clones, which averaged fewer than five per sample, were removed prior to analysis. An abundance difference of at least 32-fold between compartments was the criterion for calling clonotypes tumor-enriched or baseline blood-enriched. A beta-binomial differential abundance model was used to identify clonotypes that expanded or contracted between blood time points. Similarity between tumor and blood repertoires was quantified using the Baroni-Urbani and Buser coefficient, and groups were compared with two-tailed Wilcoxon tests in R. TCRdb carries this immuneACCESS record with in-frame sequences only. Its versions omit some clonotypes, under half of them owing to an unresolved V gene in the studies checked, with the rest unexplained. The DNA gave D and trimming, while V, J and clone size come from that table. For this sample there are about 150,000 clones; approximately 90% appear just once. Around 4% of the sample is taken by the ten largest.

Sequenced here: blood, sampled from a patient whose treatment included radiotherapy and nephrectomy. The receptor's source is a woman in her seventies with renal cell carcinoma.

CDR3 region: CASSPTAGDTYEQYF. The bases are TGTGCCAGCAGCCCTACTGCGGGGGACACCTACGAGCAGTACTTC. The sequence is built from TRBV7-2 and TRBJ2-7, with TRBD2 tentatively as D gene (7 bases match). V and J lose 5 bases and 2 bases, and a span of 16 bases separates them. As encoded in the germline V gene, CDR1 is SGHTA while CDR2 is FQGNSA. Including cysteine and phenylalanine, the CDR3 has 15 amino acids. The entry retains the CDR3 DNA only, 45 bases that are in frame from base 1.